Shown below are 28 T cell receptor beta chains from a single sample sequenced in a study of GPR56 and killer-like receptors on CD4 memory cells. TCRdb derives one entry per CDR3 protein from the reads, leaving out DNA. Its table lists approximately 2,400 distinct CDR3 sequences. FACS enrichment separated five CD4+ populations based on killer cell lectin-like receptor and GPR56 expression. The sequenced sample consisted of memory CD4+ T cells from blood. The source is a human donor in good health.

This clonotype is medium-sized by frequency. The chain joins TRBV15 to TRBJ2-5; TCRdb names TRBD2, which stays unverified in the absence of DNA. From germline, CDR1 is LNHNV and CDR2 YYDKDF (reference sequence). The CDR3 sequence is 16 residues long. The CDR3 loop is CATSPGALAAQETQYF.

The chain uses TRBV29-1 and TRBJ2-1; TCRdb lists TRBD1, though no DNA is available to test this call. Germline values: CDR1 SQVTM, CDR2 ANQGSEA. The CDR3 has 15 amino acids. The CDR3 loop is CSAAGQGARYNEQFF.

CDR3 region: CASSLVTGDTYEQYF. The gene calls are TRBV7-2 and TRBJ2-7. The germline V gene encodes CDR1 SGHTA and CDR2 FQGNSA. The CDR3 is 15 residues long.

The V call is TRBV4-2, the J call TRBJ2-2; TCRdb names TRBD1, which stays unverified in the absence of DNA. The CDR3 is made up of 16 amino acids. CDR1 is LGHNA and CDR2 is YNFKEQ in the germline V gene. The CDR3 reads CASSSRGGPNTGELFF.

Judged by frequency, this clonotype is medium-sized (0.01 to 0.1%). The genes are TRBV15 and TRBJ1-5. Germline V CDR1 and CDR2: LNHNV, YYDKDF (reference sequence). The CDR3 extends over 14 amino acids. This CDR3 reads CATRTTTVNQPQHF. The variable domain in full, with the rest retrieved from reference TRBV15 and TRBJ1-5, is DAMVIQNPRYQVTQFGKPVTLSCSQTLNHNVMYWYQQKSSQAPKLLFHYYDKDFNNEADTPDNFQSRRPNTSFCFLDIRSPGLGDTAMYLCATRTTTVNQPQHFGDGTRLSIL.

This clonotype is identified as large (0.1 to 1%) from frequency. The gene calls are TRBV6-1 and TRBJ2-7; the D gene TCRdb calls, TRBD1, cannot be checked with no DNA. The CDR3 runs 14 residues. The germline V gene has CDR1 MNHNS and CDR2 SASEGT. CDR3 protein: CASKAQGVSYEQYF.

This clonotype is classed as large by frequency. CDR3 sequence: CASSYIPFWGPGELFF. This rearrangement joins TRBV6-5 to TRBJ2-2. CDR3 length: 16 amino acids. Germline V gives CDR1 MNHEY, CDR2 SVGAGI.

This sequence joins TRBV7-9 and TRBJ2-5; TCRdb picks TRBD2, but there is no DNA to check that call. The CDR3 has 18 residues. In germline, CDR1 is SEHNR, CDR2 FQNEAQ (reference sequence). CDR3 protein: CASSERRLAGAPGETQYF.

By frequency, this clonotype registers medium-sized. This chain uses TRBV6-5 with TRBJ1-2; lacking DNA, the TRBD1 call made by TCRdb goes unchecked. Germline CDR1 reads MNHEY; CDR2 reads SVGAGI. The CDR3 contains 17 residues. CDR3 residues: CASSLDLSGTGTQGYTF.

The chain links TRBV11-2 to TRBJ2-2; TCRdb outputs TRBD2, but without DNA this stays unchecked. The germline CDR1 and CDR2 sequences are SGHAT and FQNNGV. The CDR3 runs 14 residues. The CDR3 is CASRGQGHTGELFF.

By frequency, this clonotype is medium-sized. The CDR3: CASSPKVNTEAFF. The gene calls are TRBV18 and TRBJ1-1. Germline values: CDR1 KGHSH, CDR2 LQKENI. This CDR3 has 13 amino acids. The full variable domain, completed using reference TRBV18 and TRBJ1-1, is NAGVMQNPRHLVRRRGQEARLRCSPMKGHSHVYWYRQLPEEGLKFMVYLQKENIIDESGMPKERFSAEFPKEGPSILRIQQVVRGDSAAYFCASSPKVNTEAFFGQGTRLTVV.

By frequency, this clonotype is medium-sized (0.01 to 0.1%). The V gene is TRBV7-9, the J gene TRBJ1-2. The V gene's germline CDR1 is SEHNR and CDR2 FQNEAQ (reference sequence). The CDR3 contains 13 residues. The CDR3: CASSRLEGFGYTF.

By frequency, this clonotype registers medium-sized. V is TRBV7-9 and J is TRBJ1-2; the TCRdb D gene call, TRBD1, has no DNA to confirm it. Germline V gives CDR1 SEHNR, CDR2 FQNEAQ (reference sequence). The CDR3 covers 14 residues. The CDR3 reads CASSADRVMRGYTF.

The chain recombines TRBV5-6 with TRBJ1-1; TCRdb's D gene call, TRBD1, goes unchecked for lack of DNA. There are 14 residues in the CDR3. The germline V gene encodes CDR1 SGHDT and CDR2 YYEEEE. Here the CDR3 reads CASSRDRGLTEAFF. Full variable domain (rest looked up from reference TRBV5-6 and TRBJ1-1): DAGVTQSPTHLIKTRGQQVTLRCSPKSGHDTVSWYQQALGQGPQFIFQYYEEEERQRGNFPDRFSGHQFPNYSSELNVNALLLGDSALYLCASSRDRGLTEAFFGQGTRLTVV.

V gene TRBV7-2 combines with J gene TRBJ2-5; checking the TCRdb D call of TRBD2 is not possible without DNA. The CDR3 is 14 amino acids. Germline CDR1 reads SGHTA; CDR2 reads FQGNSA. The CDR3 reads CASSLSSGGETQYF.

This clonotype shows up as large by frequency. The chain links TRBV19 to TRBJ2-6; the D call of TRBD1 rests on TCRdb alone, since no DNA is present to check it. The CDR3 runs to 17 residues. Germline loops: CDR1 LNHDA, CDR2 SQIVND (reference sequence). The CDR3 spells CASSIAQGASGANVLTF.

This clonotype is labeled medium-sized based on frequency. V and J are TRBV6-5 and TRBJ1-1; TCRdb names TRBD1, which stays unverified in the absence of DNA. This CDR3 contains 14 residues. CDR1 is MNHEY and CDR2 is SVGAGI in the germline V gene. CDR3 residues: CASSYLTGGTEAFF.

The chain has TRBV20-1 and TRBJ2-3; TCRdb returns TRBD2, unconfirmable since there is no DNA. The CDR3 totals 14 residues. The germline CDR1 and CDR2 sequences are DFQATT and SNEGSKA (reference sequence). The CDR3 loop reads CSALAGGYTDTQYF.

This clonotype is identified as medium-sized (0.01 to 0.1%) from frequency. The chain combines TRBV15 with TRBJ2-2; the D call of TRBD1 rests on TCRdb alone, since no DNA is present to check it. The germline CDR1 and CDR2 sequences are LNHNV and YYDKDF (reference sequence). CDR3 length: 14 amino acids. The CDR3 sequence is CATSGGGHTGELFF.

The rearrangement joins TRBV6-5 to TRBJ2-3. Per germline, CDR1 MNHEY and CDR2 SVGAGI. This CDR3 comprises 16 residues. The CDR3 loop reads CASSHLGLAGTDTQYF.

According to its frequency, this clonotype is medium-sized (0.01 to 0.1%). This chain connects TRBV5-4 to TRBJ1-4; TCRdb's D call, TRBD1, is unchecked because there is no DNA. Germline V gene lookup returns CDR1 SGHNT and CDR2 YYREEE (reference sequence). The CDR3 is made up of 15 amino acids. CDR3 amino acids: CASSFHRGSNEKLFF.

According to its frequency, this clonotype is medium-sized. The chain combines TRBV30 with TRBJ2-5; the D gene TCRdb calls, TRBD2, cannot be checked with no DNA. This CDR3 is 13 amino acids long. CDR1 and CDR2 (germline): GTSNPN, SVGIG (reference sequence). The CDR3 sequence: CAWGAGGGETQYF.

The rearrangement links TRBV5-4 to TRBJ2-7; TCRdb lists TRBD1, though no DNA is available to test this call. There are 14 residues in the CDR3. Per germline, CDR1 SGHNT and CDR2 YYREEE (reference sequence). CDR3 residues: CASSKDAGPREQYF. The entire variable domain, with the rest obtained from reference TRBV5-4 and TRBJ2-7, is as follows: ETGVTQSPTHLIKTRGQQVTLRCSSQSGHNTVSWYQQALGQGPQFIFQYYREEENGRGNFPPRFSGLQFPNYSSELNVNALELDDSALYLCASSKDAGPREQYFGPGTRLTVT.

The V gene is TRBV6-1, the J gene TRBJ2-3; the TRBD2 assignment by TCRdb is unverifiable without DNA. The CDR3 length is 17 residues. Germline lookup yields CDR1 MNHNS and CDR2 SASEGT. The CDR3 sequence is CASSTTSGGAWTDTQYF.

This clonotype is labeled medium-sized based on frequency. The J gene is TRBJ1-5, the V gene TRBV12-3 or TRBV12-4; TCRdb's D call of TRBD1 is untestable without DNA. The CDR3 loop spans 14 amino acids. CDR3 protein: CASSTGQGRQPQHF.

The rearrangement joins TRBV6-2 or TRBV6-3 to TRBJ2-6. The CDR3 runs 12 residues. Germline V lookup: CDR1 MNHEY, CDR2 SVGEGT. The CDR3 here is CASRGGANVLTF.

This clonotype ranks as medium-sized in terms of frequency. The V gene is TRBV6-5, the J gene TRBJ1-1. The CDR3 contains 15 residues. Germline V CDR1 and CDR2: MNHEY, SVGAGI. The CDR3 loop is CASSSLGVGETEAFF.

This chain joins TRBV6-2 or TRBV6-3 and TRBJ2-7; TCRdb's D call, TRBD1, is unchecked because there is no DNA. The germline V gene has CDR1 MNHEY and CDR2 SVGEGT. CDR3 size: 13 residues. This chain's CDR3 is CASPTGNLYEQYF.